This T cell receptor (beta chain) was identified in a study of T-cell memory formation after mild COVID-19. Study results and limitations: CM and EM subsets held most contracting CD4+ clones; EMRA held CD8+ ones. In second-wave clones peaking day 37, SARS-CoV-2 specificity remained unconfirmed.

The sample holds a few counts of this clonotype. The antigen is undetermined. CDR1 is MGHDK, CDR2 SYGVNS, per germline. The CDR3 consists of 14 residues. V lost 3 bases and J lost 4; bases outside the gene matches: 3. The TCR alpha and TCR beta cDNA libraries, bearing sample barcodes and UMIs, were generated by 5'RACE using constant-segment primers. Using its own MiXCR run on the 5' RACE reads, TCRdb lists one record per CDR3 protein. The table includes around 340,000 distinct CDR3 sequences, 20% to 25% detected once. Source material: PBMCs or a T cell subset sorted from them (not recorded which). This receptor was identified in an adult woman who had mild COVID-19 (a few samples of this study predate the infection). Cell type and time point are not known. The chain couples TRBV25-1 to TRBJ1-5, with 7 bases matching TRBD1. The CDR3 DNA reads TGTGCCAGCAGTGAGACAGGGTTGAATCAGCCCCAGCATTTT. Encoded protein: CASSETGLNQPQHF.